A selection of T cell receptor beta chains follows, all from one sample in a study of response to subunit inactivated influenza vaccine. TCRdb ran MiXCR on the RT-PCR reads and lists one entry per CDR3 protein. The sample records roughly 710,000 distinct CDR3 sequences, 12% to 15% being singletons. The material was PBMCs from blood, obtained roughly 2 weeks before vaccination. The receptors here all came from a man in his fifties who received an inactivated influenza vaccine. Both conserved end residues are part of each CDR3. Fields, in order: D gene, J gene, V gene, clone size, CDR3 protein, CDR3 DNA. D genes are given only for firm matches. Only part of the rows carry a size: once, few, many, or a class if the clone is expanded.

d_call: TRBD1; j_call: TRBJ1-2; v_call: TRBV4-1; clone_size: -; cdr3_aa: CASSQGRGGSHGYTF; cdr3_nt: TGCGCCAGCAGCCAGGGCCGAGGGGGCTCCCATGGCTACACCTTC
d_call: TRBD2; j_call: TRBJ2-1; v_call: TRBV19; clone_size: few; cdr3_aa: CASSMSLAGVDPQFF; cdr3_nt: TGTGCCAGTAGTATGTCACTAGCGGGAGTCGATCCGCAGTTCTTC
d_call: TRBD1; j_call: TRBJ2-1; v_call: TRBV20-1; clone_size: few; cdr3_aa: CSASPPGQGTGHEQFF; cdr3_nt: TGCAGTGCTAGTCCACCGGGACAGGGGACTGGGCATGAGCAGTTCTTC
d_call: -; j_call: TRBJ2-5; v_call: TRBV5-1; clone_size: few; cdr3_aa: CASSLRWPETQYF; cdr3_nt: TGCGCCAGCAGCTTGCGATGGCCGGAGACCCAGTACTTC
d_call: TRBD2; j_call: TRBJ2-1; v_call: TRBV28; clone_size: -; cdr3_aa: CASSSELPGGQFF; cdr3_nt: TGTGCCAGCAGTTCCGAACTCCCGGGAGGGCAGTTCTTC
d_call: TRBD1; j_call: TRBJ2-1; v_call: TRBV4-2; clone_size: -; cdr3_aa: CASSQERDRVWNEQFF; cdr3_nt: TGTGCCAGCAGCCAAGAAAGGGACAGGGTCTGGAATGAGCAGTTCTTC
d_call: -; j_call: TRBJ2-2; v_call: TRBV12-3/TRBV12-4; clone_size: many; cdr3_aa: CASSLEGALAGELFF; cdr3_nt: TGTGCCAGCAGTTTGGAGGGGGCGCTGGCCGGGGAGCTGTTTTTT
d_call: -; j_call: TRBJ2-7; v_call: TRBV12-3/TRBV12-4; clone_size: many; cdr3_aa: CASSSARGAYEQYF; cdr3_nt: TGTGCCAGCAGTTCCGCGCGAGGGGCCTACGAGCAGTACTTC
d_call: -; j_call: TRBJ1-5; v_call: TRBV23-1; clone_size: once; cdr3_aa: CASSQSMGDNQPQHF; cdr3_nt: TGCGCCAGCAGTCAATCTATGGGCGACAATCAGCCCCAGCATTTT
d_call: TRBD1; j_call: TRBJ1-1; v_call: TRBV9; clone_size: many; cdr3_aa: CASSETGGGGEAFF; cdr3_nt: TGTGCCAGCAGCGAAACCGGGGGAGGGGGCGAAGCTTTCTTT
d_call: TRBD1; j_call: TRBJ1-6; v_call: TRBV6-5; clone_size: -; cdr3_aa: CASSFTGDGSPLHF; cdr3_nt: TGTGCCAGCAGTTTTACAGGGGACGGTTCACCCCTCCACTTT
d_call: -; j_call: TRBJ2-7; v_call: TRBV7-2; clone_size: -; cdr3_aa: CASSQTASTYRSYEQYF; cdr3_nt: TGTGCCAGCAGCCAGACGGCTTCGACCTACCGATCCTACGAGCAGTACTTC
d_call: -; j_call: TRBJ2-2; v_call: TRBV5-1; clone_size: few; cdr3_aa: CASSLPLAAVGELFF; cdr3_nt: TGCGCCAGCAGCTTGCCGCTAGCTGCAGTCGGGGAGCTGTTTTTT
d_call: -; j_call: TRBJ1-2; v_call: TRBV30; clone_size: -; cdr3_aa: CAWSKDNANYGYTF; cdr3_nt: TGTGCCTGGAGTAAGGACAACGCTAACTATGGCTACACCTTC
d_call: TRBD2; j_call: TRBJ2-3; v_call: TRBV6-2/TRBV6-3; clone_size: many; cdr3_aa: CASSYQAGGRDTQYF; cdr3_nt: TGTGCCAGCAGTTATCAAGCGGGAGGAAGGGATACGCAGTATTTT
d_call: TRBD1; j_call: TRBJ2-7; v_call: TRBV20-1; clone_size: few; cdr3_aa: CSASFSQGDRAYEQYF; cdr3_nt: TGCAGTGCTAGTTTTTCCCAAGGGGACAGGGCGTACGAGCAGTACTTC